The text below deals with one T cell receptor (beta chain). V was clipped by 4 bases and J by 0 bases, with 12 bases between them. CDR1 SGHRS and CDR2 YFSETQ come from the germline V gene. The CDR3 is made up of 15 amino acids. The data belong to a study of blood T cell repertoires in COVID-19. Overall study: T cells, B-cell-depleted T cells, or PBMCs provided the cDNA or gDNA that served as material.

The data were produced by immunoSEQ multiplex PCR, yet TCRdb's version contains in-frame clones alone and is incomplete. The profile covers 250,000 to 350,000 clones, with approximately 85% appearing a single time and approximately 4% taken by the ten largest. Membership in each cohort depended on participant-reported clinical history. This TCR was sampled from a woman in her 30s who had recovered from COVID-19. The sample taken for sequencing was PBMCs or T cells enriched from blood (not recorded which). This rearrangement joins TRBV5-1 to TRBJ2-3; D gene uncertain. The CDR3 sequence: CASSTTVRSTDTQYF. CDR3 in DNA: TGCGCCAGCAGCACCACGGTGAGGAGCACAGATACGCAGTATTTT.